Described below is a single T cell receptor beta chain sequence and its context. Antigen specificity is unknown. This sample is part of a study of T-cell memory formation after mild COVID-19. Study findings and constraints: Second-wave clones peaking on day 37 lacked confirmed SARS-CoV-2 specificity. Mostly located in CM and EM were contracting CD4+ clones, with contracting CD8+ clones located in EMRA.

Per germline, CDR1 SGHRS and CDR2 YFSETQ. Deletions cut 0 bases from V and 0 bases from J, with 15 bases between. The CDR3 is made up of 17 amino acids. TCRdb called the 5' RACE reads again in MiXCR, with one record for every CDR3 protein. The sample has approximately 560,000 distinct CDR3 sequences, 15% to 20% seen once. The chain carries TRBV5-1 and TRBJ1-1; no reliable D call. The sequence was obtained from an adult woman who had mild COVID-19 (a few samples of this study predate the infection). Cell type and time point are not known. The sequenced sample was PBMCs or a T cell subset sorted from them (not recorded which). CDR3 sequence reads: CASSLGQVSLLNTEAFF. DNA of the CDR3: TGCGCCAGCAGCTTGGGGCAGGTTAGCCTCTTGAACACTGAAGCTTTCTTT. Full variable domain (missing parts from reference TRBV5-1 and TRBJ1-1): KAGVTQTPRYLIKTRGQQVTLSCSPISGHRSVSWYQQTPGQGLQFLFEYFSETQRNKGNFPGRFSGRQFSNSRSEMNVSTLELGDSALYLCASSLGQVSLLNTEAFFGQGTRLTVV.